The count of the clone carrying this T cell receptor beta chain is one. Antigen: not known. Clones were read by immunoSEQ multiplex PCR, and TCRdb kept only the in-frame ones, dropping some. The sample carries about 1,500,000 clones, about 96% recorded once. The entry originates in a study of shared clonotypes between healthy human individuals. Background on the study: Two women and three men aged 18 to 49 served as donors. Study outcomes and limitations: Against clonotypes common to all four donors, non-shared ones had lower generation probabilities.

Splitting of CD4+ cells produced CD45RA+ naive and CD45RA-negative memory subsets. V lost 2 bases and J 8 bases, leaving 9 bases between the germline ends. The CDR3 loop spans 12 amino acids. Per the germline V gene, CDR1 is SNHLY and CDR2 is FYNNEI. The sample was naive CD4+ T cells sorted from blood. The subset is: CD45RA+ positively selected. V is TRBV2 and J is TRBJ1-2; D unclear. This TCR was sampled from a man between 25 and 39 years old in good health. CDR3 loop: CASSERDEGYTF. The CDR3 DNA is TGTGCCAGCAGTGAAAGGGATGAAGGCTACACCTTC.